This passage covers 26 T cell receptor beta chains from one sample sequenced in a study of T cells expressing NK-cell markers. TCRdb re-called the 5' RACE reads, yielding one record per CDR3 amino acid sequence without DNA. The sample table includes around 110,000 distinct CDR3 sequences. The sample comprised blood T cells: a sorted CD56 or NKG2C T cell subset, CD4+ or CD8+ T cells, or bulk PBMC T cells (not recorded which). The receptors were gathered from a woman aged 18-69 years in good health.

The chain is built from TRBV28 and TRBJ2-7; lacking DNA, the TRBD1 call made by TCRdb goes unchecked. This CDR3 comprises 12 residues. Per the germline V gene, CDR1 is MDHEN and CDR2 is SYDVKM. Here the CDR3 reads CASSDRAYEQYF.

CDR3 in amino acids: CASSLVRTQYF. The chain carries TRBV5-1 and TRBJ2-3. This CDR3 spans 11 amino acids. Germline V gene sequence: CDR1 SGHRS, CDR2 YFSETQ.

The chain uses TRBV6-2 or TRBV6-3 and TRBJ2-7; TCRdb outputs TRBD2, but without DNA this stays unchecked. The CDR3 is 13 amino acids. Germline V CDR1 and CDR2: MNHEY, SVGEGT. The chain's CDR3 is CASSYPAGYEQYF.

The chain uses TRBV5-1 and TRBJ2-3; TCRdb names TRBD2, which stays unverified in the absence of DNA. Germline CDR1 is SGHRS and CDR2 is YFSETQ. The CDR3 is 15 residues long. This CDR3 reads CASSSSSSSTDTQYF.

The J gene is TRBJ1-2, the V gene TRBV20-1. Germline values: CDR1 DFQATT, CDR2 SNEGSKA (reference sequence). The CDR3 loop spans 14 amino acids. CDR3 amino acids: CSALERKSPYGYTF.

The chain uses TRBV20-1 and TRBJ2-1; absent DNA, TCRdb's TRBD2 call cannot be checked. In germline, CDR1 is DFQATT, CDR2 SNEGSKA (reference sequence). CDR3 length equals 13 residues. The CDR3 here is CSASGGDYNEQFF.

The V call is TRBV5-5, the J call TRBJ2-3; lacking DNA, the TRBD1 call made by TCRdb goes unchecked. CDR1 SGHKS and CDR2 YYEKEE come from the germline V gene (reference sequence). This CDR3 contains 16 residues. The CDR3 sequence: CASSLTTRGTTDTQYF.

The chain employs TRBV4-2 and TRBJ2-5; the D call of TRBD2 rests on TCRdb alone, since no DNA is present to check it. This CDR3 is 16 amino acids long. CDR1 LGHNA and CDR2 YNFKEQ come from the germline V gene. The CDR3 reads CASSQESAASQETQYF.

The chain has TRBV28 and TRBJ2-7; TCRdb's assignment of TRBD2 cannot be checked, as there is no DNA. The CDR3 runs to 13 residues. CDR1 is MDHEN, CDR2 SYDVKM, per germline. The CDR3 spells CASSPPEPNGQYF.

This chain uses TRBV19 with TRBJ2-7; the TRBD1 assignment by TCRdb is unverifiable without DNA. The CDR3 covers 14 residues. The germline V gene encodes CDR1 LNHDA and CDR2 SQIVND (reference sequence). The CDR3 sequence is CASSIGQGIYEQYF.

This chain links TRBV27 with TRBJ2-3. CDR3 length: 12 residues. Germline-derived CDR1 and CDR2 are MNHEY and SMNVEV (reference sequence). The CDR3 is CASSGNTDTQYF.

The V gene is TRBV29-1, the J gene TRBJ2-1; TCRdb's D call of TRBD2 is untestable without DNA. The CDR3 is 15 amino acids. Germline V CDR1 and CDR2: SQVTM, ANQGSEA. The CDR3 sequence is CSVEEWASGTNEQFF.

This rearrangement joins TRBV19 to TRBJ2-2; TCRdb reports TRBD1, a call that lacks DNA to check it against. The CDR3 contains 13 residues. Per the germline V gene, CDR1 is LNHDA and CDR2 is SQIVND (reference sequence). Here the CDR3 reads CASTSGGTGELFF.

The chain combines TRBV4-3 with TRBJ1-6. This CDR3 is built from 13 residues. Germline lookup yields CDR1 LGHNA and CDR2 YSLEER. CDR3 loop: CASSQDVVSPLHF.

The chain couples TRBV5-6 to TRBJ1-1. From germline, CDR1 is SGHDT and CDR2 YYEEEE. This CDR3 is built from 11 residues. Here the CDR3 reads CASSRGPEAFF.

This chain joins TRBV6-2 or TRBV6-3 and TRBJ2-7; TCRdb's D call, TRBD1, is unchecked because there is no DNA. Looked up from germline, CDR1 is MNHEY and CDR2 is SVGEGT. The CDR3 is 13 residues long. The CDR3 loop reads CASSSTGFNEQYF.

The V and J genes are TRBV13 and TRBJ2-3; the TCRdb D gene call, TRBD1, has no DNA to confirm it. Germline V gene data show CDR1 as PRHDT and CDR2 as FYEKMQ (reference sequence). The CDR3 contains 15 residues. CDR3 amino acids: CASSPLGGAADTQYF.

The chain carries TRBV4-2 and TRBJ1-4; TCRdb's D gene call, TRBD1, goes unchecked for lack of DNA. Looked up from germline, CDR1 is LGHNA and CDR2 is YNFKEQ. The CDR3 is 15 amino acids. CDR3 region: CASSQPRGANEKLFF.

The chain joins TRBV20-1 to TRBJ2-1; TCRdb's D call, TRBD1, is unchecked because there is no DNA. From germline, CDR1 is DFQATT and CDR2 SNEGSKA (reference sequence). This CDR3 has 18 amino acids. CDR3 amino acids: CSARAPGPAESSYNEQFF.

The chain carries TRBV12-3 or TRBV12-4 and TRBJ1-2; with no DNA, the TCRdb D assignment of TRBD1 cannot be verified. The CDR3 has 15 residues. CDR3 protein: CASRIGQGAKDGYTF.

The CDR3 loop is CASSYPGLPSGEQYF. The rearrangement joins TRBV12-3 or TRBV12-4 to TRBJ2-7; TCRdb returns TRBD2, unconfirmable since there is no DNA. The CDR3 totals 15 residues.

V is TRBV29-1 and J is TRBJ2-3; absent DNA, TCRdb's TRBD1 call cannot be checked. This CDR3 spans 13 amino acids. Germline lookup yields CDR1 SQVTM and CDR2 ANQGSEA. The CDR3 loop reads CSVTPRVADTQYF.

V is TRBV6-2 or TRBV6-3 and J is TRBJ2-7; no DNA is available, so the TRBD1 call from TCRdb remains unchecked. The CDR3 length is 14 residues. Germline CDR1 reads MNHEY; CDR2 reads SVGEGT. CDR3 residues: CASSSPTSSYEQYF.

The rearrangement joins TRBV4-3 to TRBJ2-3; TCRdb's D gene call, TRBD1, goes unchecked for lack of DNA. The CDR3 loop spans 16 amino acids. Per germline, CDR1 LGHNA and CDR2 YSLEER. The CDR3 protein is CASSHGVGTSTDTQYF.

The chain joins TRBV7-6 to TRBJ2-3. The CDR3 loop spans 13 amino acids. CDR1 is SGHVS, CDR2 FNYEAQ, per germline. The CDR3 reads CASSLAFTDTQYF. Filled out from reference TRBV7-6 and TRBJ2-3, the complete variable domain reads GAGVSQSPRYKVTKRGQDVALRCDPISGHVSLYWYRQALGQGPEFLTYFNYEAQQDKSGLPNDRFSAERPEGSISTLTIQRTEQRDSAMYRCASSLAFTDTQYFGPGTRLTVL.

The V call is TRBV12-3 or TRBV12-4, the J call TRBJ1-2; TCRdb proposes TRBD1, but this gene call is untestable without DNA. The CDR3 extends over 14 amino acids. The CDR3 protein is CASSLGTGNYGYTF.